The rows below give T cell receptor beta chains drawn from one sample of a study of blood T cell repertoires in COVID-19. Assay used: immunoSEQ multiplex PCR; TCRdb lists only in-frame clones, some missing. The profile shows 300,000 to 400,000 clones, 70% to 90% of them singletons. Sequencing was carried out using peripheral blood. The receptors shown here come from a woman aged 50 to 60 with active or convalescent COVID-19. Both conserved end residues are part of each CDR3. A D gene is named only where the DNA matches it firmly. A row's size may be missing; if present it is once, few, many or a size class.

cdr3_aa	cdr3_nt	d_call	v_call	j_call	clone_size
CASSRRPPGQGDLGTQYF	TGTGCCAGTAGTCGCCGGCCCCCGGGACAGGGGGATCTAGGTACGCAGTATTTT	TRBD1	TRBV19	TRBJ2-3	-
CARSFRRVGYEQYF	TGTGCCAGAAGCTTCCGCAGGGTAGGTTACGAGCAGTACTTC	-	TRBV5-3	TRBJ2-7	-
CASSPPKGTAPYNEQFF	TGTGCCAGCTCACCACCGAAAGGGACAGCTCCCTACAATGAGCAGTTCTTC	TRBD1	TRBV18	TRBJ2-1	-
CASSRTGVGAFF	TGTGCCAGCAGCCGGACAGGGGTTGGAGCTTTCTTT	TRBD1	TRBV7-8	TRBJ1-1	few
CASSRDNNYGYTF	TGTGCCAGCAGCCGGGACAACAACTATGGCTACACCTTC	-	TRBV3-1/TRBV3-2	TRBJ1-2	-
CASSIPGAYEQYF	TGTGCCAGTAGTATTCCCGGAGCCTACGAGCAGTACTTC	-	TRBV19	TRBJ2-7	-
CASSSGFLNLISYEQYF	TGTGCCAGCAGCTCAGGGTTTCTTAACCTGATCTCCTACGAGCAGTACTTC	-	TRBV7-9	TRBJ2-7	-
CASSLSLLNTEAFF	TGTGCCAGCAGTTTATCCCTATTGAACACTGAAGCTTTCTTT	-	TRBV27	TRBJ1-1	-
CASSEGPEAFF	TGCGCCAGCAGCGAGGGTCCTGAAGCTTTCTTT	-	TRBV4-1	TRBJ1-1	-
CSARRVNTIYF	TGCAGTGCTAGACGCGTAAACACCATATATTTT	-	TRBV20-1	TRBJ1-3	-
CATSRGGTSGGRGTGELFF	TGTGCCACCAGCAGGGGTGGGACTAGCGGGGGACGGGGCACCGGGGAGCTGTTTTTT	TRBD2	TRBV15	TRBJ2-2	once
CAWSPPGIYGYTF	TGTGCCTGGAGTCCCCCGGGAATCTATGGCTACACCTTC	-	TRBV30	TRBJ1-2	-
CASSTTSGREITYEQYF	TGTGCCAGCAGCACAACTAGCGGGAGGGAAATAACCTACGAGCAGTACTTC	TRBD2	TRBV7-2	TRBJ2-7	once
CASTGYLNEQFF	TGTGCCAGTACAGGGTATCTGAATGAGCAGTTCTTC	-	TRBV28	TRBJ2-1	-
CASSGGQGNQPQHF	TGTGCCAGCAGTGGCGGACAGGGGAATCAGCCCCAGCATTTT	TRBD1	TRBV2	TRBJ1-5	once
CASSPQGLTEAFF	TGTGCCAGCAGCCCCCAAGGACTCACTGAAGCTTTCTTT	-	TRBV11-1	TRBJ1-1	-
CASRIGGATGELFF	TGTGCCAGCAGGATTGGAGGGGCCACCGGGGAGCTGTTTTTT	-	TRBV2	TRBJ2-2	-
CASSVGDTAGLKPLHF	TGTGCCAGCAGCGTAGGGGACACGGCAGGTTTAAAACCCCTCCACTTT	-	TRBV9	TRBJ1-6	-
CASSYLSTGSNQPQHF	TGTGCCAGCAGTTACTTAAGCACAGGGAGCAATCAGCCCCAGCATTTT	-	TRBV6-5	TRBJ1-5	-
CASSLVGLAGGRHEQYF	TGTGCCAGCAGCTTAGTGGGACTAGCGGGGGGGCGTCACGAGCAGTACTTC	TRBD2	TRBV7-2	TRBJ2-7	-
CASRTGRPLHF	TGTGCCAGCCGGACAGGCCGACCCCTCCACTTT	TRBD1	TRBV2	TRBJ1-6	-
CATSDAASGTVGKLFF	TGTGCCACCAGTGACGCCGCCTCTGGGACAGTCGGAAAACTGTTTTTT	TRBD1	TRBV24-1	TRBJ1-4	-
CASRPQGTGDGNTIYF	TGTGCCAGTAGGCCTCAAGGGACAGGCGACGGAAACACCATATATTTT	TRBD1	TRBV19	TRBJ1-3	once
CAWRVSSGNTIYF	TGTGCCTGGAGGGTCAGCTCTGGAAACACCATATATTTT	-	TRBV30	TRBJ1-3	-
CASSRTALTEAFF	TGTGCCAGCAGCCGGACAGCCCTCACTGAAGCTTTCTTT	-	TRBV7-9	TRBJ1-1	-